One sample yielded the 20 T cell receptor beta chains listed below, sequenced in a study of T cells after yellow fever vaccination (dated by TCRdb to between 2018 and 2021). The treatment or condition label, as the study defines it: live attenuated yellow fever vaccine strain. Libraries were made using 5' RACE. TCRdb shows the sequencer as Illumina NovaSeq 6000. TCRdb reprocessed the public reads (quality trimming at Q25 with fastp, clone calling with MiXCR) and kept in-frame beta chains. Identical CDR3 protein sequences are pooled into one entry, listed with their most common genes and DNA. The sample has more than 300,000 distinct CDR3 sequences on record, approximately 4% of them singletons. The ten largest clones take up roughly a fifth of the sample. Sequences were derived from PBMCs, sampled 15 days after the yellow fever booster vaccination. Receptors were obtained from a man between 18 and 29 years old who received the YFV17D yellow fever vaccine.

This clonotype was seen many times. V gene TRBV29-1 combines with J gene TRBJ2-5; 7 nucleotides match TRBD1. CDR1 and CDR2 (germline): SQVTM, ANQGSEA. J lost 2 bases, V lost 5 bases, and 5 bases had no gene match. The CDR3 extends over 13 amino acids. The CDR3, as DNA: TGCAGCGTTTTGGACAGGCCACAAGAGACCCAGTACTTC. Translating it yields CSVLDRPQETQYF.

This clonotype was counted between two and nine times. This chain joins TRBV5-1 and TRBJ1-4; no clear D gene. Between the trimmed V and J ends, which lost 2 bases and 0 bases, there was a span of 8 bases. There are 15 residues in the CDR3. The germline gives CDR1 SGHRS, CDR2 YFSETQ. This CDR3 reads CASSFEAATNEKLFF. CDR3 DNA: TGCGCCAGCAGCTTTGAGGCGGCAACTAATGAAAAACTGTTTTTT.

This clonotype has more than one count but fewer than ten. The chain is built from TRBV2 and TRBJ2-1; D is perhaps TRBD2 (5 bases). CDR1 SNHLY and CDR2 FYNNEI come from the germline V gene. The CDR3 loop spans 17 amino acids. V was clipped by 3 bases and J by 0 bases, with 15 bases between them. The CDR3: CASSEEARGSSYNEQFF. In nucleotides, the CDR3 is TGTGCCAGCAGTGAGGAGGCCCGGGGAAGCTCCTACAATGAGCAGTTCTTC.

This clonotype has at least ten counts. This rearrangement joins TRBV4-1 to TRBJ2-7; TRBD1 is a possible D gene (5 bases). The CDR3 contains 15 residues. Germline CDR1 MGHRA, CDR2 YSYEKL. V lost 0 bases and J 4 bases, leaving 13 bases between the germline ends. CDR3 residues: CASSQERGGLYEQYF. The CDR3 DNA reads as TGCGCCAGCAGCCAAGAAAGGGGCGGATTATACGAGCAGTACTTC.

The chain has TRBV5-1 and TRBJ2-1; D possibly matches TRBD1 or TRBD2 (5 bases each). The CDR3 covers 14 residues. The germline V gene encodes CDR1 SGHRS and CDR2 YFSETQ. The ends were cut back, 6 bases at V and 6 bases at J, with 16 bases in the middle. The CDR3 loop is CASTPGPGANEQFF. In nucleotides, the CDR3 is TGCGCCAGCACCCCGGGGCCTGGGGCCAATGAGCAGTTCTTC.

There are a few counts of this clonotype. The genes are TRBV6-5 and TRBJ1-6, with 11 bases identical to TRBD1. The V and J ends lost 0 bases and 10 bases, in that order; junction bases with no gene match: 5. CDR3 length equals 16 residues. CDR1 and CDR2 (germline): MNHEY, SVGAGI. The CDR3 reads CASSYSGTGGGSPLHF. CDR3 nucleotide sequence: TGTGCCAGCAGTTACTCCGGGACAGGGGGAGGCTCACCCCTCCACTTT.

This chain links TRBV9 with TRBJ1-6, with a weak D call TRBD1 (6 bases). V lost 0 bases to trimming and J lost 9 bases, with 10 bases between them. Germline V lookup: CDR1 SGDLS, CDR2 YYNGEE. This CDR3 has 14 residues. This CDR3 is CASSVVQGGSPLHF. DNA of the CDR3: TGTGCCAGCAGCGTAGTTCAAGGGGGTTCACCCCTCCACTTT.

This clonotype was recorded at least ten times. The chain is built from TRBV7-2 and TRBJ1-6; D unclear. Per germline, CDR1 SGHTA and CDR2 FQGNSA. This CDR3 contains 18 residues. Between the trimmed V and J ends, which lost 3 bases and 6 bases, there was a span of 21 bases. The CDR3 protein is CASSLRPVSPDANSPLHF. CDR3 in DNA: TGTGCCAGCAGCTTGCGCCCTGTATCCCCAGACGCTAATTCACCCCTCCACTTT.

The CDR3 region is CASSPMGIQETQYF. DNA for the CDR3: TGTGCCAGCTCACCCATGGGGATTCAAGAGACCCAGTACTTC. The chain has TRBV18 and TRBJ2-5; D is undetermined. The CDR3 is made up of 14 amino acids. V was cut by 3 bases and J by 2 bases, with 10 bases left in between. Germline assignment: CDR1 KGHSH and CDR2 LQKENI.

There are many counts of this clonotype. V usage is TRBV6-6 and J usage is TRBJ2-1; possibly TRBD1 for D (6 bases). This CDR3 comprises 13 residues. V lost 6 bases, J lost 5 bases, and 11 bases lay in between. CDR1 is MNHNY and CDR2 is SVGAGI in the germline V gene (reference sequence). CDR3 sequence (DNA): TGTGCCAGCAGACAAAGACAGGACAATGAGCAGTTCTTC. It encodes CASRQRQDNEQFF.

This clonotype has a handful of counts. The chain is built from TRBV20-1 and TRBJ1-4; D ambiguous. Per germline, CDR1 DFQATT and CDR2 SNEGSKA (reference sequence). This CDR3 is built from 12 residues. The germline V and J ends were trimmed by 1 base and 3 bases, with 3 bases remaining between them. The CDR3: CSARGPNEKLFF. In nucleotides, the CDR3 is TGCAGTGCTAGAGGGCCTAATGAAAAACTGTTTTTT.

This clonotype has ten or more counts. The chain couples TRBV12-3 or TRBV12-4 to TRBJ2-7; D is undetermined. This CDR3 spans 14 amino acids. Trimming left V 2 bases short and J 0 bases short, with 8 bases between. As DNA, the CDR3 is TGTGCCAGCAGTTTATCAGAAAGCTCCTACGAGCAGTACTTC. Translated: CASSLSESSYEQYF.

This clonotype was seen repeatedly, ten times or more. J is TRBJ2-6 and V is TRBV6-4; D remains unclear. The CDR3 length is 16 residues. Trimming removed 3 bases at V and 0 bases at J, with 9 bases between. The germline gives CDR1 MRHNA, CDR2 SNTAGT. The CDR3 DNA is TGTGCCAGCAGTGAATCCTCACGCTCTGGGGCCAACGTCCTGACTTTC. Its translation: CASSESSRSGANVLTF.

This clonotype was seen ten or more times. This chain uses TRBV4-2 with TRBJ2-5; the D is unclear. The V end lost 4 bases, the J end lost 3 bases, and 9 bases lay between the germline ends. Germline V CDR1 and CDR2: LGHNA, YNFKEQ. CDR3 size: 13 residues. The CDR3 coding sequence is TGTGCCAGCAGCCCGGATGGAAAAGAGACCCAGTACTTC. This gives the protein CASSPDGKETQYF.

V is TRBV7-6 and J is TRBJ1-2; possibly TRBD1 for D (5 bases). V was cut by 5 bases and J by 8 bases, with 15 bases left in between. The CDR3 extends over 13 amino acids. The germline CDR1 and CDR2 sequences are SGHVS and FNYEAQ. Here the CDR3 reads CASSHSGGGGYTF. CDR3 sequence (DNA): TGTGCCAGCAGCCATAGCGGGGGAGGAGGCTACACCTTC.

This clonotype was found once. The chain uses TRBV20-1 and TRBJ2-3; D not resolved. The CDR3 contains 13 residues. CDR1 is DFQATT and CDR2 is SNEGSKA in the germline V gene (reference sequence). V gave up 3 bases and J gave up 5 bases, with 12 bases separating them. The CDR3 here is CSASGPEVDTQYF. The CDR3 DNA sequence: TGCAGTGCTAGCGGGCCCGAGGTAGATACGCAGTATTTT.

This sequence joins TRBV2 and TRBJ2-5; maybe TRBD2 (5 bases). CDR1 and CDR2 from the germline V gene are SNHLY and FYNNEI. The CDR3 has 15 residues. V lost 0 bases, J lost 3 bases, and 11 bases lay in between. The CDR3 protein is CASSEADLAEETQYF. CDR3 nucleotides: TGTGCCAGCAGTGAAGCGGACCTAGCAGAAGAGACCCAGTACTTC. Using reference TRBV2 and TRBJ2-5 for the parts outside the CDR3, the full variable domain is EPEVTQTPSHQVTQMGQEVILRCVPISNHLYFYWYRQILGQKVEFLVSFYNNEISEKSEIFDDQFSVERPDGSNFTLKIRSTKLEDSAMYFCASSEADLAEETQYFGPGTRLLVL.

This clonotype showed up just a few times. CDR3 nucleotides: TGTGCCAGCAGCCCAACTCCCGGGACAACAACTAATGAAAAACTGTTTTTT. Its protein is CASSPTPGTTTNEKLFF. This sequence joins TRBV11-3 and TRBJ1-4, with a tentative D call TRBD1 (6 bases). V was cut by 5 bases and J by 0 bases, with 16 bases left in between. The V gene's germline CDR1 is SGHNT and CDR2 YENEEA. There are 17 residues in the CDR3. The full variable domain, with the rest looked up from reference TRBV11-3 and TRBJ1-4, is EAGVVQSPRYKIIEKKQPVAFWCNPISGHNTLYWYLQNLGQGPELLIRYENEEAVDDSQLPKDRFSAERLKGVDSTLKIQPAELGDSAVYLCASSPTPGTTTNEKLFFGSGTQLSVL.

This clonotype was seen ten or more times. CDR3 sequence reads: CASSIDTGPQETQYF. The CDR3 nucleotides are TGCGCCAGCAGCATCGACACCGGGCCCCAAGAGACCCAGTACTTC. The V call is TRBV5-1, the J call TRBJ2-5; D ambiguous. This CDR3 is 15 amino acids long. Trimming took off 4 bases at V and 1 base at J, with 14 bases between the two ends. Germline V gene data show CDR1 as SGHRS and CDR2 as YFSETQ.

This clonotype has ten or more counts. In nucleotides, the CDR3 is TGTGCCAGCATGGAGCGGGCGAGCTCCTACGAGCAGTACTTC. Protein sequence: CASMERASSYEQYF. This chain links TRBV7-8 with TRBJ2-7; possible D gene TRBD2, 6 bases. V was shortened by 7 bases and J by 0 bases, with 13 bases between the two germline ends. CDR3 length: 14 residues. Germline CDR1 SGHVS, CDR2 FQNEAQ.